This TCR beta chain was documented in a study of regulatory T cells in long-lasting Graves disease. Trimming shortened V by 4 bases and J by 7 bases, and 17 bases separated the two germline ends. The CDR3 length is 15 residues. Looked up from germline, CDR1 is LNHDA and CDR2 is SQIVND (reference sequence). This clonotype was counted ten times or more. Library construction for TCR beta used iRepertoire HTBI primers and Arm-PCR of CDR3 regions. TCRdb re-derived calls from the multiplex PCR reads in MiXCR, one entry per CDR3 protein. In the table there are hundreds of thousands of distinct CDR3 sequences, about 12% of which are singletons. Time point meaning: newly diagnosed GD, antithyroid drugs for less than 3 months. PBMC RNA served as the TCR library source. In addition, the sample was reused for a study of T cells in Graves' hyperthyroidism and ophthalmopathy.

The source is a woman aged 30 to 39 with Graves disease. The starting material was peripheral blood mononuclear cells (PBMCs), obtained at new diagnosis, from a patient treated with antithyroid drugs. The chain uses TRBV19 and TRBJ2-1; D is possibly TRBD1 (6 bases). CDR3 sequence reads: CASSKWTARTNEQFF. The CDR3 DNA reads TGTGCCAGTAGTAAGTGGACAGCTAGAACAAATGAGCAGTTCTTC.